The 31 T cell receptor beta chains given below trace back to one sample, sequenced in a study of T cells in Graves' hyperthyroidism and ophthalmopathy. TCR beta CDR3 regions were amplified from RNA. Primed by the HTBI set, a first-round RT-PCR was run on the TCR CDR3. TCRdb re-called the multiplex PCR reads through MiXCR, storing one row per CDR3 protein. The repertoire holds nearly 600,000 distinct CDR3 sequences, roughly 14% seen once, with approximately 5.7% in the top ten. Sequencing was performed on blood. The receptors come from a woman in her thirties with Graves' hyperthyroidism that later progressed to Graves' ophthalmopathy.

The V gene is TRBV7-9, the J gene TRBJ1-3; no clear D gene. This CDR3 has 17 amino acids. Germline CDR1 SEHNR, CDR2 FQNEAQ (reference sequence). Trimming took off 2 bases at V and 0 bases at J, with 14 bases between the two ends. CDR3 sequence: CASSLLILTPSGNTIYF. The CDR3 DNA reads TGTGCCAGCAGCTTATTGATTCTAACGCCCTCTGGAAACACCATATATTTT.

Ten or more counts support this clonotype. The CDR3 coding sequence is TGTGCCAGCAGTTTCCGGCAGGGAGACACCGGGGAGCTGTTTTTT. This sequence encodes CASSFRQGDTGELFF. The chain combines TRBV12-3 or TRBV12-4 with TRBJ2-2; D is tentatively TRBD1 or TRBD2 (5 bases each). This CDR3 contains 15 residues. The V end was cut by 3 bases, the J end by 3 bases, with 11 bases between.

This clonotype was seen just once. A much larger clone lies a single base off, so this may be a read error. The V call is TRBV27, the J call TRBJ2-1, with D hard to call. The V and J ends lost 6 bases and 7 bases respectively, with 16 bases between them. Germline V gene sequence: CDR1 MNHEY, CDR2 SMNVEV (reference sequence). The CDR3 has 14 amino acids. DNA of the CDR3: TGTGCCAGCAGGGACCCCAGGTGTGGGAATGAGCAGTTCTTC. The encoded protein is CASRDPRCGNEQFF.

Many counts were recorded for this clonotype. CDR3 amino acids: CASTPGQEGADTQYF. The CDR3 DNA follows: TGTGCCTCGACACCCGGACAGGAAGGCGCAGATACGCAGTATTTT. V usage is TRBV30 and J usage is TRBJ2-3, with 7 nucleotides matching TRBD1. V trimming: 7 bases; J trimming: 4 bases; junction bases outside the gene matches: 14. Germline V lookup: CDR1 GTSNPN, CDR2 SVGIG (reference sequence). This CDR3 is built from 15 residues.

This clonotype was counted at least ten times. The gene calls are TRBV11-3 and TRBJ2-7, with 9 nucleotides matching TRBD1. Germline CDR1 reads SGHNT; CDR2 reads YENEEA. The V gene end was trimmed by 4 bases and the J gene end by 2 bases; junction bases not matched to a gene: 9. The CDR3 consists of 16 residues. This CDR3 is CASSSFRDRETYEQYF. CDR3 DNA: TGTGCCAGCAGCTCATTCCGGGACAGGGAGACCTACGAGCAGTACTTC.

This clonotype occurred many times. The CDR3: CASSLDNYNEQFF. For the CDR3, the DNA is TGTGCCAGCAGTTTAGACAACTACAATGAGCAGTTCTTC. The J gene is TRBJ2-1, the V gene TRBV12-3 or TRBV12-4, with D hard to call. Trimming took off 1 base at V and 3 bases at J, with 4 bases between the two ends. CDR3 size: 13 residues.

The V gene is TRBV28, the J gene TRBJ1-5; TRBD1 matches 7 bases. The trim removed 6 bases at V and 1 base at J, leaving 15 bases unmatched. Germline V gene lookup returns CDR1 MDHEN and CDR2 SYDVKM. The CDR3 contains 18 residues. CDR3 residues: CASRSRQGPGGSNQPQHF. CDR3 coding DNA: TGTGCCAGCAGATCCCGGCAGGGCCCAGGGGGGAGCAATCAGCCCCAGCATTTT.

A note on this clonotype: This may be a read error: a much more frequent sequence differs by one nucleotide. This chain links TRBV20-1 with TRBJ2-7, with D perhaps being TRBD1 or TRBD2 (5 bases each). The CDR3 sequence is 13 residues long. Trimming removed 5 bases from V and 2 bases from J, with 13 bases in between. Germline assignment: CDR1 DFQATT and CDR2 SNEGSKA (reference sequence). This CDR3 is CSAWDGATYEQYF. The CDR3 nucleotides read TGCAGTGCTTGGGACGGCGCCACCTACGAGCAGTACTTC.

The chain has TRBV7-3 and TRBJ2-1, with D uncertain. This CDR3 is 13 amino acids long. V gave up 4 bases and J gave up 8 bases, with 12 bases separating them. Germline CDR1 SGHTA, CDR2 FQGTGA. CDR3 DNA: TGTGCCAGCAGCTCCTTCTTTTGGGATGAGCAGTTCTTC. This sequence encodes CASSSFFWDEQFF.

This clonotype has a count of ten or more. DNA for the CDR3: TGTGCCAGCAGCTCTCGGGACGATACCTACGAGCAGTACTTC. This gives the protein CASSSRDDTYEQYF. This rearrangement joins TRBV7-8 to TRBJ2-7; D might be TRBD1 or TRBD2, each matching 5 bases. The CDR3 length is 14 residues. Between the trimmed V and J ends, which lost 4 bases and 2 bases, there was a span of 12 bases. Germline V gene sequence: CDR1 SGHVS, CDR2 FQNEAQ.

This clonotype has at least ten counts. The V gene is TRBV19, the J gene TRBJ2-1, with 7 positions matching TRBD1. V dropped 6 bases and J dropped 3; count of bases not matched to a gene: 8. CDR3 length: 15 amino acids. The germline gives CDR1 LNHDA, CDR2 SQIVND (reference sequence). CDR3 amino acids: CASRAGTAHYNEQFF. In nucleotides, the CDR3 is TGTGCCAGTAGGGCCGGGACAGCGCACTACAATGAGCAGTTCTTC.

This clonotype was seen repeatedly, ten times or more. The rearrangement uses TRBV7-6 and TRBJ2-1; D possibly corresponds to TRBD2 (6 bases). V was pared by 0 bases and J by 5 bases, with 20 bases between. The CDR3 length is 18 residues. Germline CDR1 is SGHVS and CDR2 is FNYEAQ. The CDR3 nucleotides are TGTGCCAGCAGCTTAGCGCACCTTAGCGGCGGGACGCACAATGAGCAGTTCTTC. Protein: CASSLAHLSGGTHNEQFF.

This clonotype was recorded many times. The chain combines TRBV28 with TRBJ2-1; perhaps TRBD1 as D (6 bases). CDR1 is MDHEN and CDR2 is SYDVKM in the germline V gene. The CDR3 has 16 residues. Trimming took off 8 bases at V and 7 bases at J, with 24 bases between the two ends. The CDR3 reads CASAPVRGINGNEQFF. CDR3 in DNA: TGTGCCAGCGCGCCCGTTAGGGGGATCAACGGTAATGAGCAGTTCTTC.

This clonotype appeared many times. CDR3 protein: CASSYRPKADTQYF. In DNA, the CDR3 is TGTGCCAGCAGTTACCGGCCTAAGGCAGATACGCAGTATTTT. J is TRBJ2-3 and V is TRBV6-6; no definite D call. With 2 bases removed from V and 4 bases from J, the gap between germline ends came to 10 bases. CDR3 length: 14 residues. Germline V lookup: CDR1 MNHNY, CDR2 SVGAGI (reference sequence).

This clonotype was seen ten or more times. This CDR3 reads CASSDTVDYEQYF. In DNA form, the CDR3 reads TGTGCCAGCAGTGATACGGTGGATTACGAGCAGTACTTC. This chain connects TRBV2 to TRBJ2-7, with D unclear. The CDR3 has 13 amino acids. The V and J ends lost 3 bases and 4 bases respectively, with 10 bases between them. Germline V gives CDR1 SNHLY, CDR2 FYNNEI.

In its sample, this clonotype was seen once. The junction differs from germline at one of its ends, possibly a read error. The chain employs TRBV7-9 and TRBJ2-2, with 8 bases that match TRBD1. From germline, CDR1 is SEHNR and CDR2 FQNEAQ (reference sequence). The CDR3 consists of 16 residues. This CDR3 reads CPSSIDRGQNTGELFF. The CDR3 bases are TGTCCCAGCAGCATCGACAGGGGTCAAAACACCGGGGAGCTGTTTTTT. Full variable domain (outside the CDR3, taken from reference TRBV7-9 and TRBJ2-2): DTGVSQNPRHKITKRGQNVTFRCDPISEHNRLYWYRQTLGQGPEFLTYFQNEAQLEKSRLLSDRFSAERPKGSFSTLEIQRTEQGDSAMYLCPSSIDRGQNTGELFFGEGSRLTVL.

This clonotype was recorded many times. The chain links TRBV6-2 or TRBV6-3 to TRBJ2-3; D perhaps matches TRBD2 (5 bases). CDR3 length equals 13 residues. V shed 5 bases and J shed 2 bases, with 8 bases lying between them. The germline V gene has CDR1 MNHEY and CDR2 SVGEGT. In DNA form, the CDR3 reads TGTGCCAGCAGTCAAGCGGTCACAGATACGCAGTATTTT. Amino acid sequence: CASSQAVTDTQYF.

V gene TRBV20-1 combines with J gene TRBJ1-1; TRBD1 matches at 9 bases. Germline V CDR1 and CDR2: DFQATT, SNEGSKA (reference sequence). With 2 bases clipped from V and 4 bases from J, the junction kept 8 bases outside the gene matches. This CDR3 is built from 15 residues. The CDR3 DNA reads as TGCAGTGCTAGATTCGGGACAGGGCGGTTCACTGAAGCTTTCTTT. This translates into CSARFGTGRFTEAFF.

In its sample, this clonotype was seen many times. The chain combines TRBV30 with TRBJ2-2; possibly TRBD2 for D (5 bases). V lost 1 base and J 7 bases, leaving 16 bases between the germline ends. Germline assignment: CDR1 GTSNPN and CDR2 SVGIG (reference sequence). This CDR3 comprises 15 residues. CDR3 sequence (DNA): TGTGCCTGGAGTGACTGGAGAGGACTGATCGGGGAGCTGTTTTTT. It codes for CAWSDWRGLIGELFF. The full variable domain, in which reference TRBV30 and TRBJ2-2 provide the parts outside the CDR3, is SQTIHQWPATLVQPVGSPLSLECTVEGTSNPNLYWYRQAAGRGLQLLFYSVGIGQISSEVPQNLSASRPQDRQFILSSKKLLLSDSGFYLCAWSDWRGLIGELFFGEGSRLTVL.

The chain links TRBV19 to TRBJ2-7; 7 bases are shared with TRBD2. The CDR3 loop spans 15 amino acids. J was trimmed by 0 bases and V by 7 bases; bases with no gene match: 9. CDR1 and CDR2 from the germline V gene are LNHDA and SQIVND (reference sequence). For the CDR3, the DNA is TGTGCCAGTACGCCTTCAAGCGGGGACTCCTACGAGCAGTACTTC. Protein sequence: CASTPSSGDSYEQYF. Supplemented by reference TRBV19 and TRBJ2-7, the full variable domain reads DGGITQSPKYLFRKEGQNVTLSCEQNLNHDAMYWYRQDPGQGLRLIYYSQIVNDFQKGDIAEGYSVSREKKESFPLTVTSAQKNPTAFYLCASTPSSGDSYEQYFGPGTRLTVT.

CDR3 sequence: CSVDKDRVNNEQFF. The DNA of the CDR3 is TGCAGCGTTGATAAAGACAGGGTCAACAATGAGCAGTTCTTC. The V and J genes are TRBV29-1 and TRBJ2-1; 7 bases line up with TRBD1. V dropped 3 bases and J dropped 5; count of bases not matched to a gene: 7. Germline lookup yields CDR1 SQVTM and CDR2 ANQGSEA. The CDR3 has 14 amino acids.

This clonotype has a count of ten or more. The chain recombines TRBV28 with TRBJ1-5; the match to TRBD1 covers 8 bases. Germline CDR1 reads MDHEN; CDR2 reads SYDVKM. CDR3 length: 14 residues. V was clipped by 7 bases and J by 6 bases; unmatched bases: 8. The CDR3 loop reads CASMDRVPAQPQHF. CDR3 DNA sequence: TGTGCCAGCATGGACAGGGTGCCGGCTCAGCCCCAGCATTTT.

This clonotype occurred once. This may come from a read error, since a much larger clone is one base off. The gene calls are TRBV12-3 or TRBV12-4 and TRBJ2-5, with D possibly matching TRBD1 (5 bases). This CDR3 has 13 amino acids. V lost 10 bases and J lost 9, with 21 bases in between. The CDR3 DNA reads TGTGCCAACAGGTCACAGGTGTTCGAATCCCAGTACTTC. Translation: CANRSQVFESQYF.

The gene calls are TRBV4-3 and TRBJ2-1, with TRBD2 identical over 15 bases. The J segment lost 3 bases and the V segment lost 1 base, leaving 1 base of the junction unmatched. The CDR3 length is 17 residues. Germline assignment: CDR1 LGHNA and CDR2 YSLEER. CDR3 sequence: CASSQGGLAGGYNEQFF. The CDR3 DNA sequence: TGCGCCAGCAGCCAAGGGGGACTAGCGGGAGGCTACAATGAGCAGTTCTTC.

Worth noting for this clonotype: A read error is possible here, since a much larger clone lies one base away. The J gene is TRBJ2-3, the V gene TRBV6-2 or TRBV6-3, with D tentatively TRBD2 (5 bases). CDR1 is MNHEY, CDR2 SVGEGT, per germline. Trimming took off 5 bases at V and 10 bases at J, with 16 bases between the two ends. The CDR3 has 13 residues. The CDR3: CASSPDWADAQYF. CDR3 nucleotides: TGTGCCAGCAGTCCGGACTGGGCGGATGCGCAGTATTTT.

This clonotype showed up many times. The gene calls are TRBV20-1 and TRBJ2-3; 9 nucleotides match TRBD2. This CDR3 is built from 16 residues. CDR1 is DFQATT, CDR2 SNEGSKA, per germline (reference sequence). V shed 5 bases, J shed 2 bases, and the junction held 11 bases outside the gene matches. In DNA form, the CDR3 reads TGCAGTGCTTCGCCTCGACTAGCGGAGAACACAGATACGCAGTATTTT. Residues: CSASPRLAENTDTQYF.

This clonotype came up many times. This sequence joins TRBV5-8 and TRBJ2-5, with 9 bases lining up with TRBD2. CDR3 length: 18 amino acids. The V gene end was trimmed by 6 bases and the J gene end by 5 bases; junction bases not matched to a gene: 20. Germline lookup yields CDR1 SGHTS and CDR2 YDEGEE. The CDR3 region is CASNGRGDSGRPGETQYF. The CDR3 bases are TGTGCCAGCAACGGGAGAGGGGATAGCGGGAGACCGGGGGAGACCCAGTACTTC.

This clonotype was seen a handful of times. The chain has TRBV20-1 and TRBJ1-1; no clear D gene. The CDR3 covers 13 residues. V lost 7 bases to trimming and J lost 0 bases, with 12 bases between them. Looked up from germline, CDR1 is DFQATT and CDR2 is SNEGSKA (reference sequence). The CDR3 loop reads CSGRRGMNTEAFF. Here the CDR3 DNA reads TGCAGTGGCAGACGGGGAATGAACACTGAAGCTTTCTTT.

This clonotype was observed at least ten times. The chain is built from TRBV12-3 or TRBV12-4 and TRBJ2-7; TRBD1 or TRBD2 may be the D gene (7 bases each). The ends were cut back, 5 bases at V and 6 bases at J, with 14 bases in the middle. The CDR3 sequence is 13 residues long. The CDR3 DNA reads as TGTGCCAGCAGTGGGAGGGGGCCTCGCGAGCAGTACTTC. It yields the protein CASSGRGPREQYF.

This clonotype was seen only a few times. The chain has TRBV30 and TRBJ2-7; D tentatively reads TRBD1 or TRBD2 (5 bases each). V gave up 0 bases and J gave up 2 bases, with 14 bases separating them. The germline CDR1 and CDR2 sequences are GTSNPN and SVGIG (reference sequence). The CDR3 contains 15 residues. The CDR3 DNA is TGTGCCTGGAGTGTACCTCGGGACGAACCCTACGAGCAGTACTTC. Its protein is CAWSVPRDEPYEQYF.

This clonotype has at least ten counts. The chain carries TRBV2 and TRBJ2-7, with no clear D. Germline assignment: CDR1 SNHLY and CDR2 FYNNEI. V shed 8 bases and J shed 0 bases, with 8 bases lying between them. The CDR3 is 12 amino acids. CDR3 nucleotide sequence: TGTGCCAGCGACGGCGACTCCTACGAGCAGTACTTC. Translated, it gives CASDGDSYEQYF.